The text below deals with one T cell receptor beta chain. TCRdb keeps only in-frame clones here, not all; method: immunoSEQ multiplex PCR. The sample includes about 240,000 clones, around 83% of them seen just once. It was during active infection that Seattle patients were enrolled and then longitudinally followed. This entry is derived from a study of blood T cell repertoires in COVID-19. Study summary: Sample material is recorded as cDNA or gDNA derived from T cells, B-cell-depleted T cells, or PBMCs.

CDR3 length equals 14 residues. Germline values: CDR1 SGHRS, CDR2 YFSETQ. V lost 1 base and J lost 0, with 7 bases in between. V is TRBV5-1 and J is TRBJ1-1, with D uncertain. The sequence was collected from a woman aged 50 to 60 with COVID-19, enrolled during active disease. Sequencing was carried out using peripheral blood. CDR3 in DNA: TGCGCCAGCAGCTTGACAGATCTGAACACTGAAGCTTTCTTT. As protein: CASSLTDLNTEAFF.